This entry describes one TCR beta chain. Trimming removed 3 bases from V and 12 bases from J; junction bases left unmatched: 9. Germline-derived CDR1 and CDR2 are LNHNV and YYDKDF (reference sequence). The CDR3 runs 14 residues. The data stem from a study of blood T cell repertoires in COVID-19. Study-wide background: COVID-19 samples, acute and convalescent, were from the United States, Italy and Spain.

Method: immunoSEQ multiplex PCR; TCRdb's copy keeps in-frame clones and lacks some. In the table there are around 280,000 clones, around 84% of which are singletons. This clonotype was sampled from an older man with acute or convalescent COVID-19. Sequencing used peripheral blood. V and J are TRBV15 and TRBJ2-1; 9 bases are a match to TRBD2. CDR3 region: CATSRKLGLAAQFF. CDR3 bases: TGTGCCACCAGCAGGAAATTGGGACTAGCCGCGCAGTTCTTC.